Following are 6 T cell receptor beta chains from one sample sequenced in a study of T cell repertoires in cytomegalovirus infection. TCRdb processed the reads anew with MiXCR; each CDR3 protein has one entry. In the table there are 400,000 to 550,000 distinct CDR3 sequences, roughly 10% of which are singletons. Sequenced sample: PBMCs. These receptors came from a human donor in good health (CMV status not recorded). Some clones in this sample may be carry-over from other donors' samples.

This clonotype has more than one count but fewer than ten. This chain links TRBV2 with TRBJ2-1; 10 bases are a match to TRBD2. Germline values: CDR1 SNHLY, CDR2 FYNNEI. The CDR3 extends over 15 amino acids. J was trimmed by 4 bases and V by 4 bases; bases with no gene match: 4. CDR3 sequence: CASSVGLAVYNEQFF. The CDR3 DNA sequence: TGTGCCAGCAGTGTTGGACTAGCGGTATACAATGAGCAGTTCTTC.

This clonotype has a count of ten or more. The chain has TRBV7-8 and TRBJ1-4; D ambiguous. The V gene lost 0 bases and the J gene lost 7 bases, with 15 bases spanning the gap. The germline V gene encodes CDR1 SGHVS and CDR2 FQNEAQ. The CDR3 contains 16 residues. The CDR3 nucleotides are TGTGCCAGCAGCTTAGCGGCGGCAGGAGGAGCTGAAAAACTGTTTTTT. Residues: CASSLAAAGGAEKLFF.

This clonotype was seen ten or more times. The chain carries TRBV7-8 and TRBJ2-2, with TRBD2 matching over 10 bases. Per the germline V gene, CDR1 is SGHVS and CDR2 is FQNEAQ. The length of the CDR3 is 17 residues. Trimming cost V 8 bases and J 3 bases; bases outside gene matches: 12. CDR3 sequence: CASETFLAGGDTGELFF. The CDR3 DNA is TGTGCCAGCGAAACCTTTTTAGCGGGAGGAGACACCGGGGAGCTGTTTTTT.

There are many counts of this clonotype. The V call is TRBV20-1, the J call TRBJ1-3; 8 bases map to TRBD1. The CDR3 loop spans 16 amino acids. In germline, CDR1 is DFQATT, CDR2 SNEGSKA (reference sequence). V dropped 0 bases and J dropped 4; count of bases not matched to a gene: 8. CDR3 nucleotides: TGCAGTGCTAGAGACAGTACGACAGGGGACGGAAACACCATATATTTT. Translation gives CSARDSTTGDGNTIYF.

In its sample, this clonotype was seen many times. The chain carries TRBV10-3 and TRBJ1-1, with 11 bases aligning to TRBD1. The V and J ends lost 6 bases and 3 bases, in that order; junction bases with no gene match: 3. This CDR3 spans 14 amino acids. CDR1 is ENHRY, CDR2 SYGVKD, per germline. The CDR3 spells CAISGQGADTEAFF. The CDR3 nucleotides are TGTGCCATCAGCGGACAGGGGGCGGACACTGAAGCTTTCTTT.

This clonotype has ten or more counts. V usage is TRBV12-3 or TRBV12-4 and J usage is TRBJ2-1; D is unclear. Trimming shortened V by 1 base and J by 8 bases, and 9 bases separated the two germline ends. The CDR3 runs to 13 residues. CDR3 sequence reads: CASSLVPGYEQFF. The CDR3, as DNA: TGTGCCAGCAGTTTAGTACCGGGTTATGAGCAGTTCTTC.